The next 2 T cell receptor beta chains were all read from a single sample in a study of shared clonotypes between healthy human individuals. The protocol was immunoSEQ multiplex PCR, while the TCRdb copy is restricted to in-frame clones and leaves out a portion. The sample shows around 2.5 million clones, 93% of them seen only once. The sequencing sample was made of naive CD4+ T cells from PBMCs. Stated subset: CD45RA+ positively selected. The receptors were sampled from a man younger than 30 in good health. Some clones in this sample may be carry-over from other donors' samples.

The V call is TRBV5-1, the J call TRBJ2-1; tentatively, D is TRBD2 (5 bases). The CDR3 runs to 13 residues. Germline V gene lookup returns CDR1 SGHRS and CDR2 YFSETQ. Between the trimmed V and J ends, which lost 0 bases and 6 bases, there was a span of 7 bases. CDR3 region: CASSLGGFNEQFF. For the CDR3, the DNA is TGCGCCAGCAGCTTGGGCGGGTTCAATGAGCAGTTCTTC.

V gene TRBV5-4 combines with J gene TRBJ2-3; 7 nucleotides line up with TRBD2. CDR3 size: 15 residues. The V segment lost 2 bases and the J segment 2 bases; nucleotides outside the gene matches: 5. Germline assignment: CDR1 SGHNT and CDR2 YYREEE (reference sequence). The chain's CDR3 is CASSLAGRSTDTQYF. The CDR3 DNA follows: TGTGCCAGCAGCTTAGCGGGGAGGTCCACAGATACGCAGTATTTT.